Listed here are 8 T cell receptor beta chains from one sample, sequenced in a study of T cell responses to AZD1222 COVID-19 vaccine. Repertoires were generated with immunoSEQ multiplex PCR, while TCRdb's copy carries only in-frame clones and drops some. The table includes 80,000 or so clones, 70% to 90% detected once. Sequencing was performed on peripheral blood, taken on day 0 of AZD1222 vaccination. These receptors were collected from an adult in good health.

This clone turned up a few times. The chain couples TRBV5-1 to TRBJ2-5; 9 nucleotides line up with TRBD2. The CDR3 runs to 13 residues. The germline gives CDR1 SGHRS, CDR2 YFSETQ. V was pared by 2 bases and J by 5 bases, with 1 base of the junction left unmatched. CDR3 in amino acids: CASSFTSGETQYF. For the CDR3, the DNA is TGCGCCAGCAGCTTTACTAGCGGGGAGACCCAGTACTTC.

The chain employs TRBV19 and TRBJ2-1, with a tentative D call TRBD2 (6 bases). The CDR3 length is 15 residues. V was pared by 5 bases and J by 1 base, with 12 bases between. The V gene's germline CDR1 is LNHDA and CDR2 SQIVND (reference sequence). CDR3 residues: CASSAGSGSYNEQFF. The DNA of the CDR3 is TGTGCCAGTAGTGCCGGTAGCGGTTCCTACAATGAGCAGTTCTTC.

J is TRBJ1-2 and V is TRBV5-1; possible D gene TRBD1, 6 bases. V dropped 4 bases and J dropped 6 bases, with 13 bases sitting between them. The CDR3 loop spans 13 amino acids. CDR1 is SGHRS and CDR2 is YFSETQ in the germline V gene. Here the CDR3 reads CASSQQGGDGYTF. DNA for the CDR3: TGCGCCAGCAGCCAACAGGGAGGGGATGGCTACACCTTC.

The chain combines TRBV27 with TRBJ1-1; D is perhaps TRBD1 (6 bases). The germline V gene has CDR1 MNHEY and CDR2 SMNVEV (reference sequence). Between the trimmed V and J ends, which lost 5 bases and 2 bases, there was a span of 12 bases. The CDR3 is 14 amino acids. CDR3 in amino acids: CASSSYRDNTEAFF. CDR3 DNA sequence: TGTGCCAGCAGTAGTTACAGGGACAACACTGAAGCTTTCTTT.

This chain connects TRBV11-3 to TRBJ1-1, with TRBD1 matching 7 bases. The CDR3 totals 15 residues. Germline values: CDR1 SGHNT, CDR2 YENEEA. Trimming removed 4 bases from V and 1 base from J; junction bases left unmatched: 6. CDR3 nucleotides: TGTGCCAGCAGCTCCACAGGGGCTTCGAACACTGAAGCTTTCTTT. Translating it yields CASSSTGASNTEAFF.

This clone was detected a few times. The V gene is TRBV5-5, the J gene TRBJ1-1, with TRBD1 as a possible D gene (6 bases). CDR1 and CDR2 from the germline V gene are SGHKS and YYEKEE (reference sequence). CDR3 size: 17 residues. V shed 4 bases and J shed 0 bases, with 19 bases lying between them. Here the CDR3 reads CASSPRSGGQMNTEAFF. Written as DNA, the CDR3 is TGTGCCAGCAGCCCACGCTCCGGGGGGCAAATGAACACTGAAGCTTTCTTT.

As to this clone: An end of the junction does not agree with germline; a read error may underlie this. The chain employs TRBV5-1 and TRBJ2-1; 10 positions agree with TRBD2. This CDR3 has 12 residues. Germline V CDR1 and CDR2: SGHRS, YFSETQ. The CDR3 coding sequence is TGCGCCAGCAGGTATGACGGACTAGCGGAAATCTTC. It encodes CASRYDGLAEIF.

This clone was observed a single time. The rearrangement uses TRBV19 and TRBJ1-1, with TRBD1 identical over 8 bases. V lost 5 bases, J lost 4 bases, and 6 bases stayed unmatched. CDR3 length equals 14 residues. In germline, CDR1 is LNHDA, CDR2 SQIVND (reference sequence). CDR3 in DNA: TGTGCCAGTAGTCCAGGACAGGGAGTCACTGAAGCTTTCTTT. Translated: CASSPGQGVTEAFF.